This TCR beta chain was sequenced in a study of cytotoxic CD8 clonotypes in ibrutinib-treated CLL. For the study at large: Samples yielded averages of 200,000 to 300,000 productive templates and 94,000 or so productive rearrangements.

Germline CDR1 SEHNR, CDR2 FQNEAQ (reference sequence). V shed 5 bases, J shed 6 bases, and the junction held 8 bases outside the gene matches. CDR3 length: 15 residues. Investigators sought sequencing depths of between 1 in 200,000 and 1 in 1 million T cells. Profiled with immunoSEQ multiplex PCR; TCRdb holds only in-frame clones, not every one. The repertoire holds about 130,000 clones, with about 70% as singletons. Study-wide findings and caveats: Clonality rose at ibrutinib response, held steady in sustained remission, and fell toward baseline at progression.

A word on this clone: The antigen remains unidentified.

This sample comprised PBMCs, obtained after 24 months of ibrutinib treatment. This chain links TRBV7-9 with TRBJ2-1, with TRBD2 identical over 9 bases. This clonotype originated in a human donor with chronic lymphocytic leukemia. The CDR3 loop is CASSPQGSGGNEQFF. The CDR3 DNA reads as TGTGCCAGCAGCCCCCAGGGTAGCGGGGGCAATGAGCAGTTCTTC. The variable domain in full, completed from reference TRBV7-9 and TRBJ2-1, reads DTGVSQNPRHKITKRGQNVTFRCDPISEHNRLYWYRQTLGQGPEFLTYFQNEAQLEKSRLLSDRFSAERPKGSFSTLEIQRTEQGDSAMYLCASSPQGSGGNEQFFGPGTRLTVL.